This record concerns one T cell receptor (beta chain) sequence. Its antigen remains unknown. This specimen belongs to a study of cytomegalovirus exposure and HLA in healthy donors. Overall study: A subsequent analysis reported that the 95 to 150 validation repertoires were produced on the same platform that had also been used for the approximately 700 first-cohort repertoires. Whole-study findings and limits: The authors listed 150 to 200 TCR beta chains as cytomegalovirus-associated.

Donors were drawn from the approximately 120-subject validation cohort, separate from the roughly 700-subject first cohort. Generated by immunoSEQ multiplex PCR, the TCRdb table keeps only in-frame clones and is missing some. This table holds more than 60,000 clones, 95% to 96% found once. The V end was cut by 1 base, the J end by 0 bases, with 12 bases between. Germline V CDR1 and CDR2: GTSNPN, SVGIG (reference sequence). The CDR3 has 15 residues. This sequence was found in a woman aged 18-35 years in good health and CMV-seropositive. V is TRBV30 and J is TRBJ1-1, with D possibly matching TRBD1 (5 bases). The specimen was PBMCs. In DNA form, the CDR3 reads TGTGCCTGGAGTGCCAGACAGAGAATGAACACTGAAGCTTTCTTT. Translating it yields CAWSARQRMNTEAFF.